Listed here is a single T cell receptor beta chain. This sample was taken from a study of shared clonotypes between healthy human individuals. Study details: Three CD4 naive, three CD4 memory, two CD8 naive and one CD8 memory plate were used per donor.

Sequencing was performed with immunoSEQ multiplex PCR; in TCRdb, only in-frame clones are kept and a portion is missing. Found here are roughly 2.2 million clones, approximately 90% of them singletons; the top ten hold roughly 0.34%. Germline loops: CDR1 LGHNA, CDR2 YSLEER. This CDR3 has 15 residues. The ends were cut back, 4 bases at V and 8 bases at J, with 20 bases in the middle. The sequenced sample consisted of naive CD4+ T cells from PBMCs. Subset meaning: CD45RA+ positively selected. V usage is TRBV4-3 and J usage is TRBJ1-2; D perhaps matches TRBD1 (5 bases). This clonotype was sampled from a man aged 18 to 35 in good health. Some clones in this sample may be carry-over from other donors' samples. CDR3 sequence (DNA): TGCGCCAGCAGCCCAGGCCAGGGAAGGGTGTGGGGCTACACCTTC. Its protein product is CASSPGQGRVWGYTF.